This T cell receptor (beta chain) appears in the sequencing data of a study of blood T cell repertoires in COVID-19 (dated by TCRdb to the early 2020s). Study-wide context: Collaborator samples came from the United States, Italy and Spain and covered acute and convalescent phases of COVID-19. Sample metadata almost always included a de-identified subject ID, COVID-19 status, age in years and sex. Where available, HLA class I and class II types were taken from metadata supplied by the sample provider and were not determined by assay-based typing. The material from the prospective study consisted of cDNA or gDNA derived from T cells, B-cell-depleted T cells, or PBMCs. Subjects who had been exposed to COVID-19, were actively infected with it, or had recovered from it provided the deeply sampled blood TCRbeta repertoires that made up the dataset. The repertoires were released in a freely available public database meant as a resource for research on the immune response to SARS-CoV-2. Samples were obtained from the ongoing ImmuneRACE study (first 160 participants) and from about 1,300 subjects provided by 6 global collaborators.

The immunoSEQ Assay, a bias-controlled multiplex PCR, was used to amplify TCRbeta CDR3 regions from genomic DNA. Per the source publication's procedure: Within the assay, amplification of reference gene primers was used to estimate how many nucleated cells each sample contained. To quantify the absolute abundance of each unique TCRbeta CDR3 rearrangement, sequence reads were collapsed and filtered. For each sample, productive Simpson clonality was calculated by taking the square root of Simpson's diversity index across productive rearrangements. The table was pulled from immuneACCESS by TCRdb, which kept in-frame rearrangements only. Such tables lose some clones; where checked, under half of the loss comes from unresolved V genes, and the rest has no known cause. D and trimming come from the DNA, and the V and J calls and clone size come from that table. The sample contains about 330,000 clones, around 87% of them found a single time. Over 4% of the sample is in the top ten clones.

Here is what the overall study found, with its caveats: How much clinical and demographic metadata was included differed by source and by participant, and the metadata was provided uncurated.

As concerns this clone: It lacks a known antigen. The sample holds no much larger clone one base away, and base qualities are not on file.

The cysteine opens and the phenylalanine closes a CDR3 of 15 amino acids. Here the CDR3 DNA is all that survives: 45 bases in frame from base 1. A distance of 12 bases separates the germline ends of V and J, which lose 0 bases and 5 bases respectively. Per the germline V gene, SGHRS is the CDR1 and YFSETQ is the CDR2. Participants in the prospective study were aged roughly 18 to 89 years, lived in about two dozen United States geographic areas, and enrolled through a virtual design. In the prospective study, cohorts were assigned on the basis of participant-reported clinical history obtained from a screening survey and a study questionnaire. For ImmuneRACE Cohort 3, a participant was defined as recovered based on two consecutive negative NP/OP PCR tests, clearance by a healthcare professional, or resolution of symptoms. In the prospective study, whole blood, serum and a nasopharyngeal or oropharyngeal swab were collected from each participant by mobile phlebotomists. Prospective study participants could optionally give additional blood draws and questionnaires over an approximately 2-month period. Before DNA extraction, prospective study blood samples were shipped either frozen or at room temperature.

The sequence is built from TRBV5-1 and TRBJ1-5, with the D gene not clear enough to name. This clonotype originated in a woman in her 30s who had recovered from COVID-19. Sequencing was performed on PBMCs or T cells enriched from blood (not recorded which). The DNA is TGCGCCAGCAGCTTGGAGGGCAGGAGGGATCAGCCCCAGCATTTT. Translated, this gives CASSLEGRRDQPQHF.